This paragraph reports one TCR beta chain. Its antigen is unknown. The record originates from a study of blood T cells in healthy people across ages. Study-wide findings and caveats: Bulk PBMC profiling left naive and antigen-experienced comparisons inconclusive. The study found TCR beta diversity correlated strongly with naive T cell percentage. Per million T cells, TCR beta diversity dropped about linearly as age rose.

With a J-beta primer mix and a sample-barcoded 5' primer, a second PCR ran about 6 to 11 cycles. The authors tagged each cDNA molecule using a template-switch adaptor with 12 random nucleotides. TCRdb used MiXCR to reprocess the 5' RACE reads, holding one entry per CDR3 protein. The table records 850,000 to 1,100,000 distinct CDR3 sequences, around two fifths of them present only once. The CDR3 totals 17 residues. V shed 5 bases and J shed 3 bases, with 22 bases lying between them. From germline, CDR1 is SGHTA and CDR2 FQGNSA. The chain combines TRBV7-2 with TRBJ1-2; D ambiguous. The sequenced sample was blood. This TCR came from a man aged 18 to 29 in good health. Here the CDR3 reads CASSRTTNLGVDYGYTF. In DNA, the CDR3 is TGTGCCAGCAGCAGAACGACAAACTTAGGAGTCGACTATGGCTACACCTTC.